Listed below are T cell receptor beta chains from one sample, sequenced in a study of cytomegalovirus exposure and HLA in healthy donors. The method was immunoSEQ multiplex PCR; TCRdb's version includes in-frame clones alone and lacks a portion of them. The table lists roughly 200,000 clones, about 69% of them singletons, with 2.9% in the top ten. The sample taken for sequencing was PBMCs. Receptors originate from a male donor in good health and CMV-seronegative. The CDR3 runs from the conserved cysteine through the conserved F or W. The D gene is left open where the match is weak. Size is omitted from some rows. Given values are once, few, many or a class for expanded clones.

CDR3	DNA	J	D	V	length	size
CASMGDSNQPQHF	TGTGCCAGCATGGGAGATAGCAATCAGCCCCAGCATTTT	TRBJ1-5	-	TRBV25-1	13	once
CASSPGDIYGYTF	TGCGCCAGCAGCCCCGGGGATATCTATGGCTACACCTTC	TRBJ1-2	-	TRBV4-1	13	-
CSVTRGGRETDTQYF	TGCAGCGTCACCCGGGGGGGCCGGGAGACAGATACGCAGTATTTT	TRBJ2-3	TRBD2	TRBV29-1	15	-
CASSYSQGWYGYTF	TGTGCCAGCAGTTACTCGCAGGGTTGGTATGGCTACACCTTC	TRBJ1-2	-	TRBV6-5	14	-
CASRRPGQGFDRQYF	TGTGCCAGCAGACGCCCGGGACAGGGATTTGATAGGCAGTATTTT	TRBJ2-3	TRBD1	TRBV6-5	15	-
CASSRGGLARGNEQFF	TGTGCCAGCAGCAGAGGGGGACTAGCCCGAGGGAATGAGCAGTTCTTC	TRBJ2-1	-	TRBV21-1	16	-
CASGLERRQRAEAFF	TGTGCTAGTGGTTTGGAAAGACGACAGAGAGCTGAAGCTTTCTTT	TRBJ1-1	-	TRBV12-5	15	few
CASSYSGQGADTQYF	TGTGCCAGCAGTTACTCGGGACAGGGGGCCGATACGCAGTATTTT	TRBJ2-3	TRBD1	TRBV6-5	15	-
CAWSVPGTGQPQHF	TGTGCCTGGAGTGTACCGGGTACTGGGCAGCCCCAGCATTTT	TRBJ1-5	-	TRBV30	14	-
CASSDLGWSLSLPAPGAKNIQYF	TGTGCCAGCAGTGACCTTGGGTGGAGTCTTAGCCTCCCGGCCCCTGGAGCCAAAAACATTCAGTACTTC	TRBJ2-4	-	TRBV2	23	once
CATSRGQGGGYNEQFF	TGTGCCACCAGCAGAGGTCAGGGAGGGGGCTACAATGAGCAGTTCTTC	TRBJ2-1	-	TRBV15	16	-
CASSLGQGNQPQHF	TGTGCCAGCAGCTTAGGACAGGGCAATCAGCCCCAGCATTTT	TRBJ1-5	-	TRBV7-9	14	-
CASSPTGVSQETQYF	TGTGCCAGCAGTCCTACAGGGGTCTCCCAAGAGACCCAGTACTTC	TRBJ2-5	TRBD1	TRBV6-5	15	-